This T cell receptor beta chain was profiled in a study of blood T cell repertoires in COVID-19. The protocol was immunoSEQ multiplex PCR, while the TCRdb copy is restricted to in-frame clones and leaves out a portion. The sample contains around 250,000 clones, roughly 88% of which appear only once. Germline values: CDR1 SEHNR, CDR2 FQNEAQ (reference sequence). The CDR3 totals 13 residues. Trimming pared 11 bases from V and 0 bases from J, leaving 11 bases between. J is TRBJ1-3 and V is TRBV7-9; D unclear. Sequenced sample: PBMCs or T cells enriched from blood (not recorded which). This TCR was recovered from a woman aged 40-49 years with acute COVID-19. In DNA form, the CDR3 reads TGTGCCGTTCGAGGTATCTCTGGAAACACCATATATTTT. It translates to CAVRGISGNTIYF.